The 24 T cell receptor beta chains below were found in one sample sequenced in a study of blood T cells in healthy people across ages. Together with a sample-barcoded 5' primer, a J-beta primer mix was included in a second PCR lasting roughly 6 to 12 cycles. TCRdb recomputed calls from the 5' RACE reads with MiXCR, one row per CDR3 protein. In the table there are over a million distinct CDR3 sequences, more than 40% of which are singletons. The sample taken for sequencing was blood. These receptors came from a woman aged 55-69 years in good health.

CDR3 loop: CASSRQRGSSYEQYF. CDR3 sequence (DNA): TGTGCCAGCAGTCGTCAGCGGGGAAGCTCCTACGAGCAGTACTTC. The genes are TRBV6-5 and TRBJ2-7; 7 nucleotides match TRBD2. This CDR3 region has 15 residues. The germline V gene has CDR1 MNHEY and CDR2 SVGAGI. The V and J ends lost 5 bases and 0 bases, in that order; junction bases with no gene match: 7.

The rearrangement joins TRBV20-1 to TRBJ1-1, with D uncertain. Trimming pared 0 bases from V and 1 base from J, leaving 9 bases between. CDR3 size: 14 residues. CDR1 DFQATT and CDR2 SNEGSKA come from the germline V gene (reference sequence). CDR3 nucleotides: TGCAGTGCTAGAGATCCCCGGTCGAACACTGAAGCTTTCTTT. Its protein product is CSARDPRSNTEAFF.

The chain has TRBV2 and TRBJ2-3; possible D gene TRBD2, 5 bases. Trimming removed 3 bases from V and 5 bases from J, with 9 bases in between. The CDR3 length is 13 residues. The germline V gene has CDR1 SNHLY and CDR2 FYNNEI. For the CDR3, the DNA is TGTGCCAGCAGTGATCGGGGTTTAGATACGCAGTATTTT. It is translated as CASSDRGLDTQYF.

The chain uses TRBV29-1 and TRBJ2-1, with TRBD2 matching 10 bases. V was clipped by 7 bases and J by 7 bases; unmatched bases: 7. In germline, CDR1 is SQVTM, CDR2 ANQGSEA. CDR3 length: 13 amino acids. The CDR3 sequence is CSAGTSAGNEQFF. The CDR3 nucleotides are TGCAGCGCAGGGACTAGCGCGGGTAATGAGCAGTTCTTC.

J is TRBJ2-3 and V is TRBV10-1; D may correspond to TRBD1 or TRBD2 (5 bases each). The germline V and J ends were trimmed by 0 bases and 4 bases, with 11 bases remaining between them. The CDR3 is 15 residues long. Germline V CDR1 and CDR2: WNHNN, SYGVQD (reference sequence). CDR3 in DNA: TGCGCCAGCAGTGAGTCGAGGGGTGGAGCAGATACGCAGTATTTT. It is translated as CASSESRGGADTQYF.

This CDR3 is CASLGLDNEQYF. CDR3 coding DNA: TGCGCCAGCTTGGGACTCGACAATGAGCAGTACTTC. The genes are TRBV10-2 and TRBJ2-5; tentatively, D is TRBD2 (6 bases). The germline V gene encodes CDR1 WSHSY and CDR2 SAAADI. V was trimmed by 8 bases and J by 11 bases, leaving 18 bases between them. This CDR3 region has 12 residues.

CDR3 sequence (DNA): TGTGCCAGCAGTTACGGACAGGGAGACGAGCAGTACTTC. Protein product: CASSYGQGDEQYF. The genes are TRBV6-5 and TRBJ2-7, with 8 bases lining up with TRBD1. This CDR3 contains 13 residues. V was pared by 2 bases and J by 5 bases, with 2 bases of the junction left unmatched. Germline assignment: CDR1 MNHEY and CDR2 SVGAGI.

The genes are TRBV6-2 or TRBV6-3 and TRBJ2-3, with D possibly being TRBD1 (6 bases). The CDR3 runs to 14 residues. Germline-derived CDR1 and CDR2 are MNHEY and SVGEGT. Between the trimmed V and J ends, which lost 3 bases and 4 bases, there was a span of 11 bases. The CDR3 protein is CASSYGTFADTQYF. CDR3 coding DNA: TGTGCCAGCAGTTATGGGACATTTGCAGATACGCAGTATTTT.

The table lists this clonotype with many counts. This rearrangement joins TRBV6-5 to TRBJ2-5; D uncertain. Trimming took off 2 bases at V and 5 bases at J, with 12 bases between the two ends. CDR1 and CDR2 (germline): MNHEY, SVGAGI. This CDR3 is built from 14 residues. CDR3 loop: CASSYPDPTETQYF. Here the CDR3 DNA reads TGTGCCAGCAGTTACCCCGACCCAACGGAGACCCAGTACTTC.

Regarding this clonotype: One junction end does not reproduce the germline sequence, and a read error may be involved. The rearrangement joins TRBV20-1 to TRBJ1-6; TRBD1 might be the D (5 bases). The CDR3 runs to 17 residues. CDR1 and CDR2 from the germline V gene are DFQATT and SNEGSKA (reference sequence). The CDR3 sequence: CSARDPRRGDYNPPLHF. CDR3 DNA sequence: TGCAGTGCTAGAGATCCCCGTCGGGGGGACTATAATCCACCCCTCCACTTT.

The V gene is TRBV6-2 or TRBV6-3, the J gene TRBJ2-7; D gene ambiguous. V lost 5 bases and J lost 7, with 15 bases in between. The germline V gene has CDR1 MNHEY and CDR2 SVGEGT. The CDR3 has 13 amino acids. CDR3: CASSDALNNEQYF. The CDR3 bases are TGTGCCAGCAGTGACGCTCTCAACAATGAGCAGTACTTC.

The V gene is TRBV12-3 or TRBV12-4, the J gene TRBJ1-2; possibly TRBD1 for D (5 bases). Trimming left V 1 base short and J 8 bases short, with 17 bases between. The CDR3 is made up of 15 amino acids. CDR3 region: CASSLGRGSSLGYTF. As DNA, the CDR3 is TGTGCCAGCAGTTTAGGTAGGGGATCGTCTTTGGGCTACACCTTC.

In its sample, this clonotype was seen a few times. The chain employs TRBV27 and TRBJ2-3; D may be TRBD2 (5 bases). Deletions cut 5 bases from V and 5 bases from J, with 20 bases between. The CDR3 contains 16 residues. The germline CDR1 and CDR2 sequences are MNHEY and SMNVEV (reference sequence). The CDR3 reads CASSPSVATSLDTQYF. The DNA for the CDR3 is TGTGCCAGCAGTCCCTCGGTAGCGACATCCTTAGATACGCAGTATTTT.

The chain has TRBV7-2 and TRBJ2-3; D might be TRBD1 (5 bases). Germline CDR1 reads SGHTA; CDR2 reads FQGNSA. V was trimmed by 1 base and J by 2 bases, leaving 10 bases between them. The CDR3 has 15 amino acids. CDR3 in amino acids: CASSLGWTNTDTQYF. The CDR3 DNA sequence: TGTGCCAGCAGCTTAGGTTGGACAAACACAGATACGCAGTATTTT.

This clonotype was picked up a small number of times. This chain uses TRBV7-9 with TRBJ2-1, with 7 nucleotides matching TRBD1. CDR3 size: 14 residues. CDR1 SEHNR and CDR2 FQNEAQ come from the germline V gene (reference sequence). The J segment lost 5 bases and the V segment lost 3 bases, leaving 4 bases of the junction unmatched. CDR3 sequence: CASSLGQQNNEQFF. The CDR3 DNA reads as TGTGCCAGCAGCTTGGGACAGCAAAACAATGAGCAGTTCTTC.

The V call is TRBV18, the J call TRBJ2-5, with D possibly being TRBD1 (6 bases). The CDR3 sequence is 15 residues long. Trimming shortened V by 1 base and J by 3 bases, and 12 bases separated the two germline ends. The germline V gene encodes CDR1 KGHSH and CDR2 LQKENI. The CDR3 loop reads CASSPRPGVEETQYF. The CDR3 nucleotides are TGTGCCAGCTCACCACGACCAGGGGTGGAAGAGACCCAGTACTTC.

This clonotype has just a few counts. This chain connects TRBV10-3 to TRBJ2-7; 8 nucleotides line up with TRBD2. Germline V lookup: CDR1 ENHRY, CDR2 SYGVKD. The CDR3 runs 14 residues. V shed 6 bases and J 1 base; nucleotides not matched to a gene: 5. This CDR3 is CAISASGSSYEQYF. CDR3 sequence (DNA): TGTGCCATCAGCGCAAGCGGGAGTTCCTACGAGCAGTACTTC.

Turning to this clonotype: The junction shows a germline mismatch at one end, possibly a read error. V gene TRBV7-2 combines with J gene TRBJ2-1; 7 bases align to TRBD1. CDR1 and CDR2 from the germline V gene are SGHTA and FQGNSA. The length of the CDR3 is 18 residues. This CDR3 is CVSSLEAPGQRAYNEQFF. For the CDR3, the DNA is TGTGTCAGCAGCTTAGAAGCACCGGGACAGAGAGCCTACAATGAGCAGTTCTTC.

The chain carries TRBV4-1 and TRBJ2-1; 11 nucleotides agree with TRBD2. V gave up 1 base and J gave up 11 bases; unmatched junction bases: 10. The germline V gene has CDR1 MGHRA and CDR2 YSYEKL. The CDR3 totals 16 residues. For the CDR3, the DNA is TGCGCCAGCAGCCAAGTACTAGCGGGAGTTTTTCTGAAGCAGTTCTTC. It translates to CASSQVLAGVFLKQFF.

The chain is built from TRBV30 and TRBJ2-3; D unclear. CDR1 and CDR2 from the germline V gene are GTSNPN and SVGIG (reference sequence). The CDR3 is 15 residues long. V lost 2 bases to trimming and J lost 6 bases, with 18 bases between them. The CDR3 DNA reads TGTGCCTGGAGTCCCCCGGACGCCCCGCGTGATACGCAGTATTTT. This sequence encodes CAWSPPDAPRDTQYF.

As to this clonotype: Being one base from a much bigger clone, this may be a read error. CDR3 bases: TGTGCCAGCAGCTCACTAGCGGGTAGCTCCTACAATGAGCAGTACTTC. Translating gives CASSSLAGSSYNEQYF. This chain connects TRBV7-2 to TRBJ2-1; 9 nucleotides match TRBD2. With the DNA end fitting TRBJ2-7 better, the J assignment may be wrong. This CDR3 is 16 amino acids long. CDR1 and CDR2 from the germline V gene are SGHTA and FQGNSA.

The V call is TRBV27, the J call TRBJ2-5; D possibly corresponds to TRBD1 (5 bases). Germline-derived CDR1 and CDR2 are MNHEY and SMNVEV (reference sequence). The CDR3 loop spans 16 amino acids. V lost 0 bases to trimming and J lost 1 base, with 12 bases between them. The CDR3 DNA is TGTGCCAGCAGTTTATCACCTAGGGGCACCCAAGAGACCCAGTACTTC. Translating gives CASSLSPRGTQETQYF.

CDR3 DNA: TGCAGCGTTGGGGGCAGGGGCAATCAGCCCCAGCATTTT. Its translation is CSVGGRGNQPQHF. The rearrangement joins TRBV29-1 to TRBJ1-5; perhaps TRBD1 as D (5 bases). The germline gives CDR1 SQVTM, CDR2 ANQGSEA. The germline V and J ends were trimmed by 4 bases and 2 bases, with 9 bases remaining between them. This CDR3 spans 13 amino acids.

This clonotype was counted a few times. The rearrangement uses TRBV7-9 and TRBJ2-1; no firm D call. CDR3 length: 11 amino acids. Trimming stripped 5 bases from V and 9 bases from J, with 8 bases between. Germline values: CDR1 SEHNR, CDR2 FQNEAQ (reference sequence). CDR3 nucleotides: TGTGCCAGCAGCCCACCTCCTGAGCAGTTCTTC. Protein product: CASSPPPEQFF.